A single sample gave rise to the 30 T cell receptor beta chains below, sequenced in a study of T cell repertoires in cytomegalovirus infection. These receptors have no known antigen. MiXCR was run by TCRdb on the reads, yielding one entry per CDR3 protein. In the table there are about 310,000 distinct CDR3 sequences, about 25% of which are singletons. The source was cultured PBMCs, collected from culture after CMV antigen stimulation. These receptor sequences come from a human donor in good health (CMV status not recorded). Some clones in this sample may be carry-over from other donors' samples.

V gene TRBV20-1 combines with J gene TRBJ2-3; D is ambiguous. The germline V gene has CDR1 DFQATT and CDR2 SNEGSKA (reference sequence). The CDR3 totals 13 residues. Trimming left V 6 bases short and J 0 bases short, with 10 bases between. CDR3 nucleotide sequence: TGCAGTGCCCGAAAATTAAGCACAGATACGCAGTATTTT. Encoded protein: CSARKLSTDTQYF.

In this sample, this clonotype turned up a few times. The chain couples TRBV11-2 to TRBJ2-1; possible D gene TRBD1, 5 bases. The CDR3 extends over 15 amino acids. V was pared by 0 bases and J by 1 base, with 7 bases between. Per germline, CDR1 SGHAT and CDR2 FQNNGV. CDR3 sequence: CASSLDQGSYNEQFF. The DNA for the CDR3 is TGTGCCAGCAGCTTAGACCAGGGATCCTACAATGAGCAGTTCTTC. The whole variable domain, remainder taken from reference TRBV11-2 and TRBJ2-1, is EAGVAQSPRYKIIEKRQSVAFWCNPISGHATLYWYQQILGQGPKLLIQFQNNGVVDDSQLPKDRFSAERLKGVDSTLKIQPAKLEDSAVYLCASSLDQGSYNEQFFGPGTRLTVL.

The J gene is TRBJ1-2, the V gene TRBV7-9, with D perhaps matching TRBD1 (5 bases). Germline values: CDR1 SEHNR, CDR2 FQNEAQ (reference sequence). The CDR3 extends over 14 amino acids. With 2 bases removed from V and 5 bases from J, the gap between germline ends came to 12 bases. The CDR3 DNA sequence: TGTGCCAGCAGCTTAATTCTAGGGGTTTATGGCTACACCTTC. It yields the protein CASSLILGVYGYTF.

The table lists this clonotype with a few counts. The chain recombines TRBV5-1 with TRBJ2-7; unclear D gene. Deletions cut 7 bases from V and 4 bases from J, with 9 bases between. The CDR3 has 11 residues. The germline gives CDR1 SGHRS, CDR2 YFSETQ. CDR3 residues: CASGEGYEQYF. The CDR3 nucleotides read TGCGCCAGCGGGGAAGGGTACGAGCAGTACTTC.

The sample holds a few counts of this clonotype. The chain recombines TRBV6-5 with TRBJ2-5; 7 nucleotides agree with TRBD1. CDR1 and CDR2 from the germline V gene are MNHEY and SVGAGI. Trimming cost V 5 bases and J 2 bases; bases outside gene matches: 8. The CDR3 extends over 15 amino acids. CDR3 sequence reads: CASSPGQHFQETQYF. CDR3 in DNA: TGTGCCAGCAGTCCGGGACAGCATTTTCAAGAGACCCAGTACTTC.

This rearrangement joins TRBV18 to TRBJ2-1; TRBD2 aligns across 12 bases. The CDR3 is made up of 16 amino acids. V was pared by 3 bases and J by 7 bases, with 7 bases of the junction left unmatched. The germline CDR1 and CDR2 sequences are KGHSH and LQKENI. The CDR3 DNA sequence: TGTGCCAGCTCACCGGGACTAGCGGGCACGGAGAATGAGCAGTTCTTC. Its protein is CASSPGLAGTENEQFF.

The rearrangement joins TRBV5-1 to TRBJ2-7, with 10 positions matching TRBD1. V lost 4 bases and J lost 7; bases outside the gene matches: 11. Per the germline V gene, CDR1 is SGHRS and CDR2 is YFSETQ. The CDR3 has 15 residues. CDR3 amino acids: CASSRETGGAGEQYF. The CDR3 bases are TGCGCCAGCAGCCGGGAGACAGGGGGCGCGGGGGAGCAGTACTTC.

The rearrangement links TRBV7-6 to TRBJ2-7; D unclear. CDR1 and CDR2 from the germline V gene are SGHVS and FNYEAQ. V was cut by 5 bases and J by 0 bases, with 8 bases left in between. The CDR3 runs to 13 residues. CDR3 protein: CASSPDGSYEQYV. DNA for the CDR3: TGTGCCAGCAGCCCCGACGGCTCCTACGAGCAGTACGTC.

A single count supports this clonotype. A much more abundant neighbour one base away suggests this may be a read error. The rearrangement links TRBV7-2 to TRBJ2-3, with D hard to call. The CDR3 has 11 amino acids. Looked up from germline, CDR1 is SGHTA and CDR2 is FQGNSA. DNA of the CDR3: TGTGCCTGCAGCCAGTCAGATACGCAGTATTTT. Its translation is CACSQSDTQYF.

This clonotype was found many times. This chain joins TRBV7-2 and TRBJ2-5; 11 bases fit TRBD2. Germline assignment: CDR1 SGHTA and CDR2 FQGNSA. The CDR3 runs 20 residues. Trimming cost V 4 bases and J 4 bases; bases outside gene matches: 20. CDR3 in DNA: TGTGCCAGCAGCTCCCACAGATCTAATAGCGGGAGGGCCCGAAGAGAGACCCAGTACTTC. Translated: CASSSHRSNSGRARRETQYF.

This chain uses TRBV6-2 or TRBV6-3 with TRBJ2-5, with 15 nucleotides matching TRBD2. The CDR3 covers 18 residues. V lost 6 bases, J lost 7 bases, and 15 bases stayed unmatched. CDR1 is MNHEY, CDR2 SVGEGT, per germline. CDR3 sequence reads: CASRGLAGGRQWIRTQYF. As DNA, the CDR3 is TGTGCCAGCAGGGGACTAGCGGGAGGAAGGCAGTGGATAAGGACCCAGTACTTC.

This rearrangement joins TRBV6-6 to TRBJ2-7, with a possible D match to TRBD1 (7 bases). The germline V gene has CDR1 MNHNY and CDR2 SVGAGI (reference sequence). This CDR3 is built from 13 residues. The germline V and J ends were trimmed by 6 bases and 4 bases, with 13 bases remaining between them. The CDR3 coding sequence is TGTGCCAGCAGCGCACAGGGGAGGTACGAGCAGTACGTC. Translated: CASSAQGRYEQYV.

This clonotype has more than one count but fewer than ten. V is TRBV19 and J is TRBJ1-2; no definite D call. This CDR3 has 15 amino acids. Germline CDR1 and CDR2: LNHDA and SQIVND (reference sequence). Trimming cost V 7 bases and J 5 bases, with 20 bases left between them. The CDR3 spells CASKDVYSGGYGYTF. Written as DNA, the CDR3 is TGTGCCAGTAAAGATGTGTACAGCGGTGGATATGGCTACACCTTC. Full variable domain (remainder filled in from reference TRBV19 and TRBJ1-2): DGGITQSPKYLFRKEGQNVTLSCEQNLNHDAMYWYRQDPGQGLRLIYYSQIVNDFQKGDIAEGYSVSREKKESFPLTVTSAQKNPTAFYLCASKDVYSGGYGYTFGSGTRLTVV.

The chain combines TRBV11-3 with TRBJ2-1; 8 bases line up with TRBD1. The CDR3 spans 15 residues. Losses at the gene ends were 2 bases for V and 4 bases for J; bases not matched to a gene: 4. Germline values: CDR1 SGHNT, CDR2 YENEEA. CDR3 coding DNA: TGTGCCAGCAGCTTAAGCAGGGGGCCTTACAATGAGCAGTTCTTC. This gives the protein CASSLSRGPYNEQFF. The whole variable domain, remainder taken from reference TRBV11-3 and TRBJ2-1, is EAGVVQSPRYKIIEKKQPVAFWCNPISGHNTLYWYLQNLGQGPELLIRYENEEAVDDSQLPKDRFSAERLKGVDSTLKIQPAELGDSAVYLCASSLSRGPYNEQFFGPGTRLTVL.

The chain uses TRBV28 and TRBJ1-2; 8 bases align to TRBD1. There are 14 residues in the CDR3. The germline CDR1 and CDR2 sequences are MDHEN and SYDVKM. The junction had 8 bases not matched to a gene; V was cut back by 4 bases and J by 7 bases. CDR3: CASSSGQDSSGYTF. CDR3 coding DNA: TGTGCCAGCAGTTCGGGACAGGATAGTAGTGGCTACACCTTC.

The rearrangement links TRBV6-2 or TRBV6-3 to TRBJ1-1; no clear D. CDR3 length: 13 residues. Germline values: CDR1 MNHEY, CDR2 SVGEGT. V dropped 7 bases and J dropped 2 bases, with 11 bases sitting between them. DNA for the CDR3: TGTGCCAGCACCCTAGGACCTAACACTGAAGCTTTCTTT. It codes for CASTLGPNTEAFF.

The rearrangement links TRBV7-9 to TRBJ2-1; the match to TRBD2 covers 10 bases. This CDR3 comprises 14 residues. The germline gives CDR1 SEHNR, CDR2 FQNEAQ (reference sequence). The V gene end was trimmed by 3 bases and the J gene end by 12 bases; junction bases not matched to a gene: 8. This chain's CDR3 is CASSFQREGLSQFF. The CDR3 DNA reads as TGTGCCAGCAGCTTCCAGCGGGAGGGCCTGTCGCAGTTCTTC.

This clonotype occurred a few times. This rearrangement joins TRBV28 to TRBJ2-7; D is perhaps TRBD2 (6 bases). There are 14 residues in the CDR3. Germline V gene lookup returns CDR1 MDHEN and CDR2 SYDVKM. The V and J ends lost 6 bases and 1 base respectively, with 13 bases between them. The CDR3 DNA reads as TGTGCCAGCAGCCCCCGGGACTTTTCCTACGAGCAGTACTTC. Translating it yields CASSPRDFSYEQYF.

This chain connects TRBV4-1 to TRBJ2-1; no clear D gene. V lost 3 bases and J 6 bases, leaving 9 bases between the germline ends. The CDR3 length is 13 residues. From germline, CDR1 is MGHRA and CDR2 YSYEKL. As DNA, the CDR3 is TGCGCCAGCAGCCACCCAGGAATCAATGAGCAGTTCTTC. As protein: CASSHPGINEQFF.

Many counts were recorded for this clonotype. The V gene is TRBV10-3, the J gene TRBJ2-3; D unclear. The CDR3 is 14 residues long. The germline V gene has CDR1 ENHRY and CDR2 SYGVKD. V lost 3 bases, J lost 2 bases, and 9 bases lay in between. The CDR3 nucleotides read TGTGCCATCAGTGATTGGGCGGCCACAGATACGCAGTATTTT. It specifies CAISDWAATDTQYF.

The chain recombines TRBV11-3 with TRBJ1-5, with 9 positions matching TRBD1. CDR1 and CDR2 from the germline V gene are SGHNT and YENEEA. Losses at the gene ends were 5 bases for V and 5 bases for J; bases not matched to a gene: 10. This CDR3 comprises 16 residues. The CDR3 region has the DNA TGTGCCAGCAGCGCCGGACGGGACAGGGTAGATCAGCCCCAGCATTTT. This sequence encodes CASSAGRDRVDQPQHF.

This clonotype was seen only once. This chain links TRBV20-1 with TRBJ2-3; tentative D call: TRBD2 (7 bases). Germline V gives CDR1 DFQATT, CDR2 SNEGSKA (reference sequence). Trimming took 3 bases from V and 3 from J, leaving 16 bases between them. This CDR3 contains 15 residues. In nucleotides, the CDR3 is TGCAGTGCTAGCGCGAGGGGGGGAACGACAGATACGCAGTATTTT. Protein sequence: CSASARGGTTDTQYF.

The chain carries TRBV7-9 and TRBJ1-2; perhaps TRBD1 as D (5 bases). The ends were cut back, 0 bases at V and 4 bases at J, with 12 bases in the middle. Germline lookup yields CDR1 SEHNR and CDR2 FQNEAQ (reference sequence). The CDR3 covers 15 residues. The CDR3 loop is CASSLAGGIGYGYTF. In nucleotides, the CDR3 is TGTGCCAGCAGCTTAGCGGGGGGGATCGGCTATGGCTACACCTTC.

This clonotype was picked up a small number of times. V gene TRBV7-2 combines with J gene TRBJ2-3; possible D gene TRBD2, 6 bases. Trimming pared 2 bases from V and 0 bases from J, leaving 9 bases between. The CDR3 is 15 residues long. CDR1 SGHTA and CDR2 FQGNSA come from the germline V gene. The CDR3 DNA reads TGTGCCAGCAGCTTACAGAGCGGGAGCACAGATACGCAGTATTTT. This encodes CASSLQSGSTDTQYF.

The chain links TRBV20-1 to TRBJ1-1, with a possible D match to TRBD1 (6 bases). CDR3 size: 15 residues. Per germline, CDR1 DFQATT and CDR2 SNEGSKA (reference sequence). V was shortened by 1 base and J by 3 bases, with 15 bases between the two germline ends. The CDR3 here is CSARGQGMGDTEAFF. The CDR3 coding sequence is TGCAGTGCTAGAGGCCAGGGGATGGGGGACACTGAAGCTTTCTTT.

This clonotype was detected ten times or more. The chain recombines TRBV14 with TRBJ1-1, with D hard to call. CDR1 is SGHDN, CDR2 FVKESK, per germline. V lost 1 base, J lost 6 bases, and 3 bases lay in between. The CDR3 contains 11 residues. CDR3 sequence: CASSQGPEAFF. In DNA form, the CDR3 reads TGTGCCAGCAGCCAAGGGCCTGAAGCTTTCTTT.

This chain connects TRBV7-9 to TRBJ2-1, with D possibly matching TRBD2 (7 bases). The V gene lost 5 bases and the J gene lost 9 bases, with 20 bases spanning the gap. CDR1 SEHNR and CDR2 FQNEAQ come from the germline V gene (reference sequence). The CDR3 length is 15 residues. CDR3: CASSPRGGGPREQFF. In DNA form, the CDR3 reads TGTGCCAGCAGCCCGCGAGGGGGAGGGCCCCGTGAGCAGTTCTTC. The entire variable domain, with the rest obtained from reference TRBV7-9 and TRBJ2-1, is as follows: DTGVSQNPRHKITKRGQNVTFRCDPISEHNRLYWYRQTLGQGPEFLTYFQNEAQLEKSRLLSDRFSAERPKGSFSTLEIQRTEQGDSAMYLCASSPRGGGPREQFFGPGTRLTVL.

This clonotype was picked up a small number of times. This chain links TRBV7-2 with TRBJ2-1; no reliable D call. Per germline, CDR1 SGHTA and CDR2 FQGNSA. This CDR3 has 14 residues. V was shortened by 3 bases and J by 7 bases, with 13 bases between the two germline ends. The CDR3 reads CASSFPLVSNEQFF. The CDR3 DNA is TGTGCCAGCAGCTTCCCCCTAGTGTCAAATGAGCAGTTCTTC. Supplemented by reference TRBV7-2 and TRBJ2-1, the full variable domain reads GAGVSQSPSNKVTEKGKDVELRCDPISGHTALYWYRQSLGQGLEFLIYFQGNSAPDKSGLPSDRFSAERTGGSVSTLTIQRTQQEDSAVYLCASSFPLVSNEQFFGPGTRLTVL.

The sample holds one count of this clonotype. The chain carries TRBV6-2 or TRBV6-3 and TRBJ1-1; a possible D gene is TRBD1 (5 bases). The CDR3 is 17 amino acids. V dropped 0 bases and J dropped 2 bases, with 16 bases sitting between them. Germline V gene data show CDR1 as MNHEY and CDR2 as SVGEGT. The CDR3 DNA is TGTGCCAGCAGTTACTCGAGAAGGGGTGGGGGTAACACTGAAGCTTTCTTT. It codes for CASSYSRRGGGNTEAFF.

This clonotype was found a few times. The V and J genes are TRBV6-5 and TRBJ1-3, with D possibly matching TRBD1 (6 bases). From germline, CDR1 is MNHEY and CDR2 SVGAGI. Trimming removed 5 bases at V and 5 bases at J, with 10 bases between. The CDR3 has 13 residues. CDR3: CASSPGDRNTIYF. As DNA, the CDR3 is TGTGCCAGCAGTCCAGGGGACCGAAACACCATATATTTT.